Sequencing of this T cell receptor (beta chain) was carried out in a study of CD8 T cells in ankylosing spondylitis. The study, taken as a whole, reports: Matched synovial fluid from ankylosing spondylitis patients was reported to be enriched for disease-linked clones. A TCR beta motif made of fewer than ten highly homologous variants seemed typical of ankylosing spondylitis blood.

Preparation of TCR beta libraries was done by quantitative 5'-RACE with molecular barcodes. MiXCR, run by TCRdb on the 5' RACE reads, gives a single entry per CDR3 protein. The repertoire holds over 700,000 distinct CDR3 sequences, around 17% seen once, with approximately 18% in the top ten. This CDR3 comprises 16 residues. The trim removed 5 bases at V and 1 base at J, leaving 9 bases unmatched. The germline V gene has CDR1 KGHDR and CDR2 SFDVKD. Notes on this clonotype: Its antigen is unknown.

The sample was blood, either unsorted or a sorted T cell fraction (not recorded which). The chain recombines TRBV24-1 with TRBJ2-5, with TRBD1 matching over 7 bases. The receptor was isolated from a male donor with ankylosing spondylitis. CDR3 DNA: TGTGCCACCAGTGTTTCGGCGGCAGGGGGCCAAGAGACCCAGTACTTC. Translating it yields CATSVSAAGGQETQYF.